Below are 2 T cell receptor beta chains sequenced from a single sample in a study of memory CD4+ T cells and cytomegalovirus serostatus. TCRdb's table, derived via immunoSEQ multiplex PCR, lists solely in-frame clones and lacks some. The sample holds 55,000 to 60,000 clones, about 81% seen once. Single viable CD3+CD4+CD8-CD45RO+ cells were sorted as the memory CD4+ T cells. Sequencing used memory CD4+ T cells from blood. These receptors originate from an adult in good health and CMV-seronegative.

This clone was observed a handful of times. The chain uses TRBV28 and TRBJ1-4, with D perhaps matching TRBD1 (6 bases). Deletions cut 2 bases from V and 8 bases from J, with 15 bases between. The CDR3 has 15 residues. The germline V gene has CDR1 MDHEN and CDR2 SYDVKM. Written as DNA, the CDR3 is TGTGCCAGCAGTTTACCGGGGGGCTTGGTAGAAAAACTGTTTTTT. This sequence encodes CASSLPGGLVEKLFF.

This clone was found a few times. V gene TRBV2 combines with J gene TRBJ1-1; 8 nucleotides line up with TRBD1. Germline V gives CDR1 SNHLY, CDR2 FYNNEI. The length of the CDR3 is 16 residues. J was trimmed by 0 bases and V by 8 bases; bases with no gene match: 11. The CDR3 loop is CASVPRGRFMNTEAFF. For the CDR3, the DNA is TGTGCCAGCGTCCCCAGGGGGCGCTTCATGAACACTGAAGCTTTCTTT.